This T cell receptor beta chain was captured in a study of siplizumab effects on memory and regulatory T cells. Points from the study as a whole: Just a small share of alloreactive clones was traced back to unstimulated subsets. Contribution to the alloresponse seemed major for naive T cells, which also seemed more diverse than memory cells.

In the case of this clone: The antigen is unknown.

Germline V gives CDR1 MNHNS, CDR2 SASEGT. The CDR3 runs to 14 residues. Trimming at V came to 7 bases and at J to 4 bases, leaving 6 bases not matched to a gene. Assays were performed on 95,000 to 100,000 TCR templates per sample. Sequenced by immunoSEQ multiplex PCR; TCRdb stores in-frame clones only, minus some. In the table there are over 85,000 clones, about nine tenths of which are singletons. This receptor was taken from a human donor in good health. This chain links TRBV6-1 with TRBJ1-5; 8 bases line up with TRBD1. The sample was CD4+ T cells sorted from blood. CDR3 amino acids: CASISGTGNQPQHF. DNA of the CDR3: TGTGCCAGCATCTCCGGGACAGGTAATCAGCCCCAGCATTTT.